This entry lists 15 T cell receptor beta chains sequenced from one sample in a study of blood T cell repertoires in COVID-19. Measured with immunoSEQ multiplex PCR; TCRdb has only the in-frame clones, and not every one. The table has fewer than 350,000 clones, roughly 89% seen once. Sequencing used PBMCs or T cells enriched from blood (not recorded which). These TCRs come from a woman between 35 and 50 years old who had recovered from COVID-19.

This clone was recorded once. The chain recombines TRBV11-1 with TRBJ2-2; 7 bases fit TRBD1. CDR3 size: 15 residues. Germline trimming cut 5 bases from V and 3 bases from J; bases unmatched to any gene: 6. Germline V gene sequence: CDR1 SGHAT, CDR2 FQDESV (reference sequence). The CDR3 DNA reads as TGTGCCAGCAGCCCGGACAGGCACCACACCGGGGAGCTGTTTTTT. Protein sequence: CASSPDRHHTGELFF.

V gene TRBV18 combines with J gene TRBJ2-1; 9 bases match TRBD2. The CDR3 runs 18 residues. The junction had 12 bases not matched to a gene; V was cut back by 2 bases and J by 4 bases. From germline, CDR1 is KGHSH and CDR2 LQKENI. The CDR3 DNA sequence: TGTGCCAGCTCACCAAGGGGCGCTAGCGGGATGGGGTACAATGAGCAGTTCTTC. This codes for CASSPRGASGMGYNEQFF.

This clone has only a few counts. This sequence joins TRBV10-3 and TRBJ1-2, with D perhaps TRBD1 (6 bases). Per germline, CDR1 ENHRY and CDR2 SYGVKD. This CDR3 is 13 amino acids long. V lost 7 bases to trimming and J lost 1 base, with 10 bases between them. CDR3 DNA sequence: TGTGCCATCACGGCAGGGGATAACTATGGCTACACCTTC. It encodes CAITAGDNYGYTF.

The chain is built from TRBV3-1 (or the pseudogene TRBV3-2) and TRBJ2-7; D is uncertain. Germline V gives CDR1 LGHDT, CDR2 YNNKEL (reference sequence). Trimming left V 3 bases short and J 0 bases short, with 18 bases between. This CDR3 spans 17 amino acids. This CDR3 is CASSHTDGSVSSYEQYF. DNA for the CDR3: TGTGCCAGCAGCCATACTGATGGTTCCGTTAGCTCCTACGAGCAGTACTTC.

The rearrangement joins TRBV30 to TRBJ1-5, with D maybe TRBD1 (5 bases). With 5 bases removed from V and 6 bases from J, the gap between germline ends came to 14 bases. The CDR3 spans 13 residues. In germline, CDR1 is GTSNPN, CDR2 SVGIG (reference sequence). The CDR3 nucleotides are TGTGCCTGGGCTCAGGGTGTGGGTCAGCCCCAGCATTTT. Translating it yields CAWAQGVGQPQHF.

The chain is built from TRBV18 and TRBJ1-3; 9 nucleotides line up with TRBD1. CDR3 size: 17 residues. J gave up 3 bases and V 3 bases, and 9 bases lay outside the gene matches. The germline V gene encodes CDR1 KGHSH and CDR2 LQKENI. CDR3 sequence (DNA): TGTGCCAGCTCACCGGGACAGGGCGCATTCGTTGGAAACACCATATATTTT. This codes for CASSPGQGAFVGNTIYF.

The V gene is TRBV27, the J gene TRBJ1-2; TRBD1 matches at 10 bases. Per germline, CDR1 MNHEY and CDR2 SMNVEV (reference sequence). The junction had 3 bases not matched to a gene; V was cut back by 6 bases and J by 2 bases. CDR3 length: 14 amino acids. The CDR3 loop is CASRGQGRNYGYTF. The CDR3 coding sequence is TGTGCCAGCAGGGGACAGGGGAGGAACTATGGCTACACCTTC.

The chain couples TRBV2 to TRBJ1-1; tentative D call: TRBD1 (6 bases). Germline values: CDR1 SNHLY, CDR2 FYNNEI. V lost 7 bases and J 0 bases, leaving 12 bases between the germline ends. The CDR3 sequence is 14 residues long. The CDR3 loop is CASTRQAMNTEAFF. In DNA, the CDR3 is TGTGCCAGCACTCGACAGGCCATGAACACTGAAGCTTTCTTT. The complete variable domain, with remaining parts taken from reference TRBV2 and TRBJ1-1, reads EPEVTQTPSHQVTQMGQEVILRCVPISNHLYFYWYRQILGQKVEFLVSFYNNEISEKSEIFDDQFSVERPDGSNFTLKIRSTKLEDSAMYFCASTRQAMNTEAFFGQGTRLTVV.

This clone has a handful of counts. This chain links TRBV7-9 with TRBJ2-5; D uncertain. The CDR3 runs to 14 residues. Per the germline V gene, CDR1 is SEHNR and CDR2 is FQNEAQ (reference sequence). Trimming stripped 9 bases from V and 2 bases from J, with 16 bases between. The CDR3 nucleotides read TGTGCCAGTGGCCCGGCGGCTCGACAAGAGACCCAGTACTTC. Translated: CASGPAARQETQYF.

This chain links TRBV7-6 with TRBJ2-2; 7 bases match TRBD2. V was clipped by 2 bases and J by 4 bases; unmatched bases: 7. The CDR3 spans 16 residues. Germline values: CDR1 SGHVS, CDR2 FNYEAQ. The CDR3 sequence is CASSLMGLKGTGELFF. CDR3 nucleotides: TGTGCCAGCAGCTTAATGGGACTAAAGGGCACCGGGGAGCTGTTTTTT.

The CDR3 DNA is TGTGCCAGCAGCTTAGGGGGACAGGGGCCCTACGAGCAGTACTTC. Residues: CASSLGGQGPYEQYF. The chain carries TRBV7-2 and TRBJ2-7; the match to TRBD1 covers 10 bases. Germline V CDR1 and CDR2: SGHTA, FQGNSA. This CDR3 comprises 15 residues. V lost 1 base to trimming and J lost 2 bases; unmatched junction nucleotides: 2.

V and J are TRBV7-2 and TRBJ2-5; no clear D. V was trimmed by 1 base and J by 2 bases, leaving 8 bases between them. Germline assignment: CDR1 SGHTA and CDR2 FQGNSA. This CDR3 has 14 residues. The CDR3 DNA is TGTGCCAGCAGCTTAGTTGTGGCACAAGAGACCCAGTACTTC. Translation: CASSLVVAQETQYF. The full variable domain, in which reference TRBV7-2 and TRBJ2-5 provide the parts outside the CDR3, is GAGVSQSPSNKVTEKGKDVELRCDPISGHTALYWYRQSLGQGLEFLIYFQGNSAPDKSGLPSDRFSAERTGGSVSTLTIQRTQQEDSAVYLCASSLVVAQETQYFGPGTRLLVL.

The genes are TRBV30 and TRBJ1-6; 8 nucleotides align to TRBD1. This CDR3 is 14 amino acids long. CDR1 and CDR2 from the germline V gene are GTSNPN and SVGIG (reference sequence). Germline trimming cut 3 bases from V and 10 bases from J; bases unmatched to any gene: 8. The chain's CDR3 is CAWRRQGSSSPLHF. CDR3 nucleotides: TGTGCCTGGAGAAGACAGGGGAGCAGCTCACCCCTCCACTTT.

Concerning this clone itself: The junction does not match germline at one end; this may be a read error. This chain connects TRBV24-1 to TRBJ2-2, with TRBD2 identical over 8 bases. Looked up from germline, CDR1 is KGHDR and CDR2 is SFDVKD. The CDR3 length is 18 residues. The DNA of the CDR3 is TGTGCTACCAGTGTACCCCTCGGGGGGGGCAAGGACACCGGGGAGCTGTTTTTT. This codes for CATSVPLGGGKDTGELFF.

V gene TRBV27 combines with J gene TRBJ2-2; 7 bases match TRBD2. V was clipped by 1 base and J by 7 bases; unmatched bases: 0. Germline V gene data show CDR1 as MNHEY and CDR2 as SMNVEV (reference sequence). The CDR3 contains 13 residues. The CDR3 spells CASSLWGGGELFF. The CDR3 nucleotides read TGTGCCAGCAGTTTATGGGGGGGCGGGGAGCTGTTTTTT.